The 20 T cell receptor beta chains below were found in one sample sequenced in a study of human T cells and chemical hapten exposure. Noted time point: healthy volunteer bleed at 2 weeks. The total RNA was obtained from whole blood that was not fractionated. Using its own MiXCR run on the RACE reads, TCRdb lists one record per CDR3 protein. Of 43,000 or so distinct CDR3 sequences in the sample, roughly 4% are singletons; the top ten hold about 1.6%. The sequenced material came from whole blood. These receptors came from a female donor in good health. Some clones in this sample may be carry-over from other donors' samples.

On this clonotype: It may be a read error: a sequence one base away is much more abundant. The chain has TRBV7-8 and TRBJ1-1; D might be TRBD1 (5 bases). Trimming took 6 bases from V and 1 from J, leaving 30 bases between them. CDR1 is SGHVS and CDR2 is FQNEAQ in the germline V gene. The CDR3 is 20 residues long. CDR3 loop: CASSQRGDLPGPAKNTEAFF. The CDR3, as DNA: TGTGCCAGCAGTCAAAGAGGGGACCTCCCGGGCCCTGCGAAGAACACTGAAGCTTTCTTT.

There are many counts of this clonotype. The chain joins TRBV7-3 to TRBJ2-3, with no clear D. Trimming took off 5 bases at V and 0 bases at J, with 12 bases between the two ends. Germline CDR1 and CDR2: SGHTA and FQGTGA. The CDR3 is 15 amino acids. The CDR3 sequence is CASSRVGVSTDTQYF. The CDR3 DNA follows: TGTGCCAGCAGCCGGGTTGGCGTCAGCACAGATACGCAGTATTTT.

This clonotype has at least ten counts. The genes are TRBV20-1 and TRBJ2-3; TRBD2 matches 8 bases. Germline V gene sequence: CDR1 DFQATT, CDR2 SNEGSKA (reference sequence). V shed 3 bases, J shed 3 bases, and the junction held 2 bases outside the gene matches. CDR3 size: 13 residues. The CDR3 sequence is CSASGGETDTQYF. The CDR3 DNA follows: TGCAGTGCTAGCGGGGGGGAGACAGATACGCAGTATTTT.

The sample holds many counts of this clonotype. The rearrangement uses TRBV5-1 and TRBJ1-5; D unclear. Per the germline V gene, CDR1 is SGHRS and CDR2 is YFSETQ. There are 13 residues in the CDR3. Trimming removed 1 base from V and 0 bases from J, with 2 bases in between. The DNA for the CDR3 is TGCGCCAGCAGCTTGAATAGCAATCAGCCCCAGCATTTT. Translation: CASSLNSNQPQHF.

In its sample, this clonotype was seen many times. This sequence joins TRBV9 and TRBJ2-2; D ambiguous. Trimming left V 6 bases short and J 4 bases short, with 10 bases between. Germline CDR1 SGDLS, CDR2 YYNGEE. This CDR3 has 13 residues. CDR3 region: CASTLGSTGELFF. CDR3 bases: TGTGCCAGCACGTTGGGGTCCACCGGGGAGCTGTTTTTT.

This clonotype occurred many times. The chain couples TRBV20-1 to TRBJ1-5; D might be TRBD1 (6 bases). CDR1 and CDR2 (germline): DFQATT, SNEGSKA (reference sequence). CDR3 length equals 14 residues. The V end was cut by 0 bases, the J end by 7 bases, with 13 bases between. The chain's CDR3 is CSAREGGARQPQHF. The CDR3 region has the DNA TGCAGTGCTAGAGAGGGGGGGGCCAGGCAGCCCCAGCATTTT.

This clonotype was detected ten times or more. This rearrangement joins TRBV12-3 or TRBV12-4 to TRBJ2-7; D might be TRBD1 or TRBD2, each matching 5 bases. V lost 6 bases to trimming and J lost 3 bases, with 18 bases between them. This CDR3 is built from 15 residues. CDR3 nucleotide sequence: TGTGCCAGCAGGCCGGGGAGAAGGGGCTACTACGAGCAGTACTTC. Translation: CASRPGRRGYYEQYF.

This clonotype was recorded at least ten times. The chain uses TRBV7-2 and TRBJ2-3, with D perhaps TRBD1 (6 bases). V dropped 0 bases and J dropped 9 bases, with 10 bases sitting between them. The germline CDR1 and CDR2 sequences are SGHTA and FQGNSA. The CDR3 consists of 13 residues. The CDR3 DNA is TGTGCCAGCAGCTTAGCGGGGGCAGGCACGCAGTATTTT. As protein: CASSLAGAGTQYF.

This clonotype was counted ten times or more. The chain uses TRBV7-2 and TRBJ2-3, with 14 positions matching TRBD2. V shed 4 bases and J 6 bases; nucleotides not matched to a gene: 12. The CDR3 runs 18 residues. Germline V gives CDR1 SGHTA, CDR2 FQGNSA. The CDR3 region is CASSSGLGLAGVPDTQYF. CDR3 sequence (DNA): TGTGCCAGCAGCTCGGGACTGGGACTAGCGGGGGTCCCGGATACGCAGTATTTT.

Worth noting for this clonotype: A much larger clone lies a single base off, so this may be a read error. The chain recombines TRBV5-5 with TRBJ2-7; D gene unclear. Germline lookup yields CDR1 SGHKS and CDR2 YYEKEE (reference sequence). V was shortened by 4 bases and J by 6 bases, with 8 bases between the two germline ends. The CDR3 contains 11 residues. CDR3 loop: CASSAACEQYF. The CDR3 bases are TGTGCCAGCAGCGCAGCCTGCGAGCAGTACTTC. The variable domain in full, with the rest retrieved from reference TRBV5-5 and TRBJ2-7, is DAGVTQSPTHLIKTRGQQVTLRCSPISGHKSVSWYQQVLGQGPQFIFQYYEKEERGRGNFPDRFSARQFPNYSSELNVNALLLGDSALYLCASSAACEQYFGPGTRLTVT.

The DNA for the CDR3 is TGTGCCAGCAGCCGATCAGGGGGATCGAACACCGGGGAGCTGTTTTTT. Encoded protein: CASSRSGGSNTGELFF. The chain couples TRBV7-2 to TRBJ2-2; TRBD1 aligns across 7 bases. Trimming removed 5 bases from V and 0 bases from J; junction bases left unmatched: 6. CDR3 length: 16 residues. Germline V gene lookup returns CDR1 SGHTA and CDR2 FQGNSA. Together with reference TRBV7-2 and TRBJ2-2, the CDR3 gives the full variable domain: GAGVSQSPSNKVTEKGKDVELRCDPISGHTALYWYRQSLGQGLEFLIYFQGNSAPDKSGLPSDRFSAERTGGSVSTLTIQRTQQEDSAVYLCASSRSGGSNTGELFFGEGSRLTVL.

This clonotype has only a few counts. This rearrangement joins TRBV2 to TRBJ2-7; the D call may be TRBD1 or TRBD2 (5 bases each). The CDR3 sequence is 15 residues long. In germline, CDR1 is SNHLY, CDR2 FYNNEI. V was pared by 7 bases and J by 7 bases, with 23 bases between. CDR3 sequence reads: CASMPTRDRRGEQYF. The CDR3 coding sequence is TGTGCCAGCATGCCAACCCGGGACCGGAGAGGGGAGCAGTACTTC.

This clonotype occurred many times. The chain uses TRBV12-3 or TRBV12-4 and TRBJ1-6; D is uncertain. V gave up 2 bases and J gave up 9 bases, with 8 bases separating them. This CDR3 is 13 amino acids long. The CDR3, as DNA: TGTGCCAGCAGTTTATGGGGAGGTTCACCCCTCCACTTT. This codes for CASSLWGGSPLHF.

This clonotype has just a few counts. The rearrangement uses TRBV11-2 and TRBJ1-1; the D is unclear. This CDR3 contains 15 residues. V was cut by 0 bases and J by 5 bases, with 13 bases left in between. Germline V CDR1 and CDR2: SGHAT, FQNNGV. The CDR3 loop is CASSLDKMGWTEAFF. CDR3 coding DNA: TGTGCCAGCAGCTTAGATAAAATGGGTTGGACTGAAGCTTTCTTT.

The chain employs TRBV20-1 and TRBJ1-6; D ambiguous. V dropped 1 base and J dropped 5 bases, with 12 bases sitting between them. The CDR3 has 15 amino acids. Germline values: CDR1 DFQATT, CDR2 SNEGSKA (reference sequence). CDR3: CSARGAGSDNSPLHF. CDR3 in DNA: TGCAGTGCTAGAGGGGCGGGATCCGATAATTCACCCCTCCACTTT.

J is TRBJ2-1 and V is TRBV3-1; 12 positions agree with TRBD2. CDR1 is LGHDT and CDR2 is YNNKEL in the germline V gene (reference sequence). With V trimmed by 4 bases and J by 6 bases, 7 bases remained unmatched. The CDR3 runs 16 residues. The DNA of the CDR3 is TGTGCCAGCAGCCTACTAGCGGGGGGAAGGGGCAATGAGCAGTTCTTC. Translated, it gives CASSLLAGGRGNEQFF.

The V gene is TRBV7-2, the J gene TRBJ1-4; tentatively, D is TRBD1 (6 bases). The CDR3 is 17 amino acids. Germline CDR1 SGHTA, CDR2 FQGNSA. The V gene lost 5 bases and the J gene lost 8 bases, with 24 bases spanning the gap. The CDR3 loop is CASSQRGSGGRWEKLFF. Written as DNA, the CDR3 is TGTGCCAGCAGCCAGAGGGGATCGGGGGGGCGCTGGGAAAAACTGTTTTTT.

This clonotype came up many times. This chain connects TRBV5-1 to TRBJ2-3; D perhaps matches TRBD1 (6 bases). The V and J ends lost 0 bases and 0 bases respectively, with 11 bases between them. This CDR3 has 16 amino acids. Germline CDR1 and CDR2: SGHRS and YFSETQ. The CDR3 DNA sequence: TGCGCCAGCAGCTTGGGAGTGAGGGGGAGCACAGATACGCAGTATTTT. Translated, it gives CASSLGVRGSTDTQYF. Complete variable domain (other parts from reference TRBV5-1 and TRBJ2-3): KAGVTQTPRYLIKTRGQQVTLSCSPISGHRSVSWYQQTPGQGLQFLFEYFSETQRNKGNFPGRFSGRQFSNSRSEMNVSTLELGDSALYLCASSLGVRGSTDTQYFGPGTRLTVL.

This clonotype was recorded at least ten times. This chain links TRBV5-1 with TRBJ1-6, with D perhaps matching TRBD1 (6 bases). The germline V gene has CDR1 SGHRS and CDR2 YFSETQ. V was clipped by 4 bases and J by 1 base, with 9 bases between them. CDR3 length equals 15 residues. The CDR3 nucleotides are TGCGCCAGCAGCCCAGGGGCGTCCTATAATTCACCCCTCCACTTT. This codes for CASSPGASYNSPLHF.

This clonotype was seen a handful of times. The gene calls are TRBV5-6 and TRBJ1-1, with a tentative D call TRBD1 (5 bases). Germline V gives CDR1 SGHDT, CDR2 YYEEEE. The CDR3 contains 14 residues. Trimming stripped 6 bases from V and 6 bases from J, with 18 bases between. The CDR3 loop reads CASTYRGTYAEAFF. The CDR3 DNA reads TGTGCCAGCACCTACCGCGGGACCTACGCTGAAGCTTTCTTT.